This is a list of T cell receptor beta chains from one sample in a study of PD-L1 blockade in urothelial cancer. Libraries were prepared by immunoSEQ multiplex PCR; TCRdb keeps only in-frame clonotypes and omits some of them. Seen here are approximately 51,000 clones, roughly 86% observed once, and the top ten hold 15% to 20%. This specimen consisted of PBMCs, obtained around atezolizumab (anti-PD-L1) treatment. The origin of the receptors is a man aged 55 to 70 with urothelial cancer. Each CDR3 is given with its conserved first and last residue. D genes are given only for firm matches. Clone sizes are given selectively: once, few, many, or a class where the clone is expanded.

size | J | V | D | CDR3 | DNA
NA | TRBJ2-5 | TRBV7-8 | NA | CASSLGGVRVETQYF | TGTGCCAGCAGCTTAGGGGGGGTTAGAGTAGAGACCCAGTACTTC
many | TRBJ2-3 | TRBV6-5 | TRBD2 | CASSLAGGTTDTQYF | TGTGCCAGCAGCCTAGCGGGAGGGACGACAGATACGCAGTATTTT
once | TRBJ1-2 | TRBV15 | NA | CATSRGTVYGYTF | TGTGCCACCAGCAGAGGGACAGTCTATGGCTACACCTTC
NA | TRBJ2-6 | TRBV9 | NA | CASSAQGRANVLTF | TGTGCCAGCAGCGCCCAGGGGAGGGCCAACGTCCTGACTTTC
NA | TRBJ1-2 | TRBV15 | NA | CATSRDLAGYGYTF | TGTGCCACCAGCAGAGATCTGGCGGGCTATGGCTACACCTTC
once | TRBJ2-3 | TRBV5-1 | NA | CASSLIPGSTDTQYF | TGCGCCAGCAGCCTGATACCGGGTAGCACAGATACGCAGTATTTT
NA | TRBJ1-1 | TRBV2 | NA | CASSELRQQNTEAFF | TGTGCCAGCAGCGAGCTACGACAGCAGAACACTGAAGCTTTCTTT
NA | TRBJ1-1 | TRBV11-3 | NA | CASSLTRDSQAFF | TGTGCCAGCAGCTTGACCCGGGACTCACAAGCTTTCTTT
NA | TRBJ2-7 | TRBV7-9 | NA | CASNLLGDEQYF | TGTGCCAGCAACCTTTTGGGCGACGAGCAGTACTTC
NA | TRBJ2-7 | TRBV5-4 | NA | CASSLKGVKYF | TGTGCCAGCAGCTTGAAGGGGGTGAAGTACTTC
few | TRBJ2-3 | TRBV6-1 | NA | CASSELETDTQYF | TGTGCCAGCAGTGAGTTAGAGACAGATACGCAGTATTTT
NA | TRBJ1-5 | TRBV7-2 | NA | CASSLDQGAQPQHF | TGTGCCAGCAGCTTAGATCAGGGTGCTCAGCCCCAGCATTTT
NA | TRBJ2-2 | TRBV19 | TRBD1 | CASSTPTGTLNTGELFF | TGTGCCAGTAGTACTCCGACAGGGACACTGAACACCGGGGAGCTGTTTTTT
NA | TRBJ1-6 | TRBV30 | NA | CAWSGAAQGPLHF | TGTGCCTGGAGTGGGGCCGCCCAGGGTCCCCTCCACTTT
NA | TRBJ2-7 | TRBV10-3 | NA | CAIGRGNEQYF | TGTGCCATCGGCAGGGGTAACGAGCAGTACTTC
NA | TRBJ1-1 | TRBV4-1 | TRBD1 | CASSHGGQFEAFF | TGCGCCAGCAGCCACGGGGGACAGTTTGAAGCTTTCTTT
once | TRBJ2-3 | TRBV5-4 | NA | CASSSAGSTDTQYF | TGTGCCAGCAGCTCGGCAGGGAGCACAGATACGCAGTATTTT
NA | TRBJ1-6 | TRBV6-5 | NA | CASSGDGNNSPLHF | TGTGCCAGCAGTGGAGACGGCAACAATTCACCCCTCCACTTT
NA | TRBJ2-1 | TRBV9 | TRBD2 | CASSETSGRGNEQFF | TGTGCCAGCAGCGAAACTAGCGGGAGGGGGAATGAGCAGTTCTTC
NA | TRBJ2-7 | TRBV19 | NA | CASSMWRATYEQYF | TGTGCCAGTAGTATGTGGAGGGCCACCTACGAGCAGTACTTC
NA | TRBJ1-2 | TRBV7-2 | NA | CASSLAGPLGGYTF | TGTGCCAGCAGCTTAGCGGGGCCGCTCGGAGGCTACACCTTC
NA | TRBJ2-1 | TRBV5-1 | TRBD2 | CASSASSGGVKEQFF | TGCGCCAGCAGCGCCTCTAGCGGGGGGGTGAAGGAGCAGTTCTTC
NA | TRBJ2-7 | TRBV6-5 | TRBD1 | CASRTSDRNYEQYF | TGTGCCAGCAGGACATCGGACAGGAACTACGAGCAGTACTTC
NA | TRBJ1-5 | TRBV4-3 | TRBD1 | CASSQYNDPGTGPNQPQHF | TGCGCCAGCAGCCAATATAACGACCCCGGGACAGGACCTAATCAGCCCCAGCATTTT
NA | TRBJ2-3 | TRBV4-1 | TRBD2 | CASSLHPGLGADTQYF | TGCGCCAGCAGCCTACATCCGGGACTAGGGGCAGATACGCAGTATTTT
once | TRBJ2-1 | TRBV7-3 | TRBD2 | CASSLSVAGVNEQFF | TGTGCCAGCAGCTTATCAGTTGCGGGGGTAAATGAGCAGTTCTTC
NA | TRBJ1-2 | TRBV6-5 | NA | CASSDAGTLVGYTF | TGTGCCAGCAGTGACGCAGGGACTCTCGTCGGGTACACCTTC
NA | TRBJ1-4 | TRBV15 | NA | CATSPGLANEKLFF | TGTGCCACCAGCCCGGGGTTGGCTAATGAAAAACTGTTTTTT
NA | TRBJ2-7 | TRBV28 | TRBD1 | CASSGPGQGAWEQYF | TGTGCCAGCAGCGGACCGGGACAGGGGGCGTGGGAGCAGTACTTC
NA | TRBJ2-1 | TRBV5-1 | NA | CASNRQPVSYNEQFF | TGCGCCAGCAACAGACAGCCCGTGTCCTACAATGAGCAGTTCTTC
NA | TRBJ2-3 | TRBV5-4 | TRBD1 | CASSLDRGHPLTQYF | TGTGCCAGCAGCTTGGACAGGGGGCACCCCTTGACGCAGTATTTT